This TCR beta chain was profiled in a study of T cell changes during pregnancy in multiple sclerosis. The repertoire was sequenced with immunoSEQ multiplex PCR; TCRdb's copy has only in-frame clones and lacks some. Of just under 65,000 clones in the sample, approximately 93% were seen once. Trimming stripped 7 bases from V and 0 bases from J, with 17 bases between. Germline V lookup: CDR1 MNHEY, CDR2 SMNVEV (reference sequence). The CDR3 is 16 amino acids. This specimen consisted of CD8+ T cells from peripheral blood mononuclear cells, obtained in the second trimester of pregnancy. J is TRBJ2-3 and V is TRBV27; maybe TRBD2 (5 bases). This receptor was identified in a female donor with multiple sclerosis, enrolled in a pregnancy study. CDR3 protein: CASTERLRGSTDTQYF. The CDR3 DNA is TGTGCCAGCACCGAGCGGCTTAGAGGGAGCACAGATACGCAGTATTTT.